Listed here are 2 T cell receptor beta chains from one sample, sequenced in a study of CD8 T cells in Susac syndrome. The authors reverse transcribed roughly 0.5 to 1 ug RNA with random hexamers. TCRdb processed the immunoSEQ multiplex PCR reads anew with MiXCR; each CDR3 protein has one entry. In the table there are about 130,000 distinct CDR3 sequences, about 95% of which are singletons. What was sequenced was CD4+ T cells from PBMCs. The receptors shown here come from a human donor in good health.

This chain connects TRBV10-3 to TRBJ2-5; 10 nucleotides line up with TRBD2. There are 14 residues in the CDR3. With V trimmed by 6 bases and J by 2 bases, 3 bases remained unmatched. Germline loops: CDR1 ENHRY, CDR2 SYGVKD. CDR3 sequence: CAIRSGRDQETQYF. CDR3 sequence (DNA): TGTGCCATCAGAAGCGGGAGGGATCAAGAGACCCAGTACTTC.

CDR3 in DNA: TGTGCCAGCAGGTATCGACAGGGAGTTAACCCCCCTTTCACTGAAGCTTTCTTT. It yields the protein CASRYRQGVNPPFTEAFF. V usage is TRBV27 and J usage is TRBJ1-1, with 7 bases aligning to TRBD1. Germline V gene sequence: CDR1 MNHEY, CDR2 SMNVEV (reference sequence). Losses at the gene ends were 6 bases for V and 4 bases for J; bases not matched to a gene: 20. CDR3 length: 18 residues.